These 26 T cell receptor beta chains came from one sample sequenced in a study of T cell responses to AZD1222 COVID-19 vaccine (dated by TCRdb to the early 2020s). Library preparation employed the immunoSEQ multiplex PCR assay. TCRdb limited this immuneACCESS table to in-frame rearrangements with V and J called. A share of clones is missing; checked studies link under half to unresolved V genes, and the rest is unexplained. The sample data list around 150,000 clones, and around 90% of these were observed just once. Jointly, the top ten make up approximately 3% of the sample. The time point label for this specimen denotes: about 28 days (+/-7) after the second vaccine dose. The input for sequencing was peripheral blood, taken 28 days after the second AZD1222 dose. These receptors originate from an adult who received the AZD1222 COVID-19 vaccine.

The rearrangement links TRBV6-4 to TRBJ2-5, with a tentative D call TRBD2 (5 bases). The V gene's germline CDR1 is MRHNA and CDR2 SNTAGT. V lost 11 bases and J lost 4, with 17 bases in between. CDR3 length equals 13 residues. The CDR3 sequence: CAPSSGSGETQYF. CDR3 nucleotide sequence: TGTGCCCCAAGTTCGGGGAGTGGAGAGACCCAGTACTTC.

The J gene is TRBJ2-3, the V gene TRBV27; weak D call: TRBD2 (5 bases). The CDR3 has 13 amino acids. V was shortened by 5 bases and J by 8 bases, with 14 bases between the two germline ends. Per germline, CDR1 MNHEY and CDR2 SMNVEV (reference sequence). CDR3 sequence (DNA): TGTGCCAGCAGTCTAACTAGTCTCGGTACGCAGTATTTT. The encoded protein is CASSLTSLGTQYF.

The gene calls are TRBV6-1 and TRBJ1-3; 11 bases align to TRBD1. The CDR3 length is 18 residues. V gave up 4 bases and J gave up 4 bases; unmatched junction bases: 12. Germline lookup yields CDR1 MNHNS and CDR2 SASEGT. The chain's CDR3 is CASSAGQGASFIGNTIYF. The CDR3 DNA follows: TGTGCCAGCAGTGCCGGACAGGGGGCTTCATTTATCGGAAACACCATATATTTT.

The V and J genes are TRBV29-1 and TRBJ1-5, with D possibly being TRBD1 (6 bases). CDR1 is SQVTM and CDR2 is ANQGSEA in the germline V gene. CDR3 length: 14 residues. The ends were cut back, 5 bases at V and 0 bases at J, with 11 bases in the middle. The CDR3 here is CSVTGKDSNQPQHF. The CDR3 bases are TGCAGCGTTACAGGGAAAGATAGCAATCAGCCCCAGCATTTT.

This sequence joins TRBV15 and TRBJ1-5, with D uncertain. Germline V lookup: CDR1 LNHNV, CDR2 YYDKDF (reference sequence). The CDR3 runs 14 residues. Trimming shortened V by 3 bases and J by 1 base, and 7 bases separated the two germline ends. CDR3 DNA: TGTGCCACCAGCAGGGCAGGAAGCAATCAGCCCCAGCATTTT. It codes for CATSRAGSNQPQHF.

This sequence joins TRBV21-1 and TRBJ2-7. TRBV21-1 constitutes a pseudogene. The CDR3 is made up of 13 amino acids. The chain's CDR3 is CASSKVEWGQQYF. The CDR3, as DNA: TGTGCCAGCAGCAAAGTGGAGTGGGGACAGCAGTACTTC.

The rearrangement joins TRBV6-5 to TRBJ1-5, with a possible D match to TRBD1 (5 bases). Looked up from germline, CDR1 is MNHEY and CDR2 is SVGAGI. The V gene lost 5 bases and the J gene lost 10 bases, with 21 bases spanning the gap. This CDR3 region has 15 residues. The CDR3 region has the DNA TGTGCCAGCAGTACCCCGACAGATCTCGTTCAACCCCAGCATTTT. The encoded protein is CASSTPTDLVQPQHF.

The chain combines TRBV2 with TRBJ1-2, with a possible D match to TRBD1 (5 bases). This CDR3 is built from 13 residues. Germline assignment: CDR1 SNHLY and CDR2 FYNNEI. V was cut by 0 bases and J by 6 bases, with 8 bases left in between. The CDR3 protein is CASSEAGVDGYTF. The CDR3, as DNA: TGTGCCAGCAGTGAAGCAGGGGTGGATGGCTACACCTTC.

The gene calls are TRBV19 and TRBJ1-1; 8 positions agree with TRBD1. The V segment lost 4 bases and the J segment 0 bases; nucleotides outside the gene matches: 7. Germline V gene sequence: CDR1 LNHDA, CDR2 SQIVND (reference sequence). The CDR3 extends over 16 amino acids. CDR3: CASSTRTGQMNTEAFF. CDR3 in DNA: TGTGCCAGTAGTACAAGGACAGGGCAGATGAACACTGAAGCTTTCTTT.

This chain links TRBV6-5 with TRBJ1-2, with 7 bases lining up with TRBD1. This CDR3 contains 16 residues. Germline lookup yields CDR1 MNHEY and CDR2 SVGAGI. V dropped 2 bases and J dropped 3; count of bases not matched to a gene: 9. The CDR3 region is CASSYRRDSKDYGYTF. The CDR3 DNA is TGTGCCAGCAGTTACCGCCGGGACAGCAAAGACTATGGCTACACCTTC.

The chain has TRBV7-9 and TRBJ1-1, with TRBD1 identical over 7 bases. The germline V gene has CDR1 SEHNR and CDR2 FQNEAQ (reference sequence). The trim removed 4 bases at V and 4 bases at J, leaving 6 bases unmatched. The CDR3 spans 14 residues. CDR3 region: CASSSQTGITEAFF. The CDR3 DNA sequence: TGTGCCAGCAGCTCACAGACAGGGATCACTGAAGCTTTCTTT.

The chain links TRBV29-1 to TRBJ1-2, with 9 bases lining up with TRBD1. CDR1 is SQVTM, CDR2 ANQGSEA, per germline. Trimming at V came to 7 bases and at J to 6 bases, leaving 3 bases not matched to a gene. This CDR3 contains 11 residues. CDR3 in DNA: TGCAGCGGGGGACAGGGCGATGGCTACACCTTC. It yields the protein CSGGQGDGYTF.

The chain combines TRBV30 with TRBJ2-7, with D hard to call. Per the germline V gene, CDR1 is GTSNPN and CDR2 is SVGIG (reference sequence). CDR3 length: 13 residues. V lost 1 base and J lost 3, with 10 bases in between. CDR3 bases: TGTGCCTGGAGTGAACGGTTACTCTACGAGCAGTACTTC. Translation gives CAWSERLLYEQYF.

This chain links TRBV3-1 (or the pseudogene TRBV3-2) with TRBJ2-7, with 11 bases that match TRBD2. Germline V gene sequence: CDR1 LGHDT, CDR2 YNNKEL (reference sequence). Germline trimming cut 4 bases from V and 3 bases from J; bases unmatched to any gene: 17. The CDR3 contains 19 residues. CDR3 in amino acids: CASSPWGDSGRVRLYEQYF. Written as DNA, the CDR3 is TGTGCCAGCAGCCCGTGGGGTGATAGCGGGAGGGTAAGACTCTACGAGCAGTACTTC.

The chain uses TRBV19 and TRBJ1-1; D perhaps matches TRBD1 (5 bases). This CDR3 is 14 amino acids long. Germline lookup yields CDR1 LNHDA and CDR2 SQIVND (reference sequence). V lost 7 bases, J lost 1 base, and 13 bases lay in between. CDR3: CASIRPGGNTEAFF. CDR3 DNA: TGTGCCAGTATTCGTCCTGGGGGGAACACTGAAGCTTTCTTT.

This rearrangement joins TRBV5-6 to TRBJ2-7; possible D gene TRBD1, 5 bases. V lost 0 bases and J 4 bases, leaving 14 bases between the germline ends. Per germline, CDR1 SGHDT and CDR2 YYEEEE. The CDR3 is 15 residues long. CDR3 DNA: TGTGCCAGCAGCTTGGTACAGGAGTGGGAATACGAGCAGTACTTC. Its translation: CASSLVQEWEYEQYF.

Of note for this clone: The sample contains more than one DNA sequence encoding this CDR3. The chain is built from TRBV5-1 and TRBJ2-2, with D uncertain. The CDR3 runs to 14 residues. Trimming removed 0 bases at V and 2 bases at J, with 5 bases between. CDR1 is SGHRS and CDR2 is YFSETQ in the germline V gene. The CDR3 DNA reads TGCGCCAGCAGCTTGGGACAAAACACCGGGGAGCTGTTTTTT. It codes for CASSLGQNTGELFF.

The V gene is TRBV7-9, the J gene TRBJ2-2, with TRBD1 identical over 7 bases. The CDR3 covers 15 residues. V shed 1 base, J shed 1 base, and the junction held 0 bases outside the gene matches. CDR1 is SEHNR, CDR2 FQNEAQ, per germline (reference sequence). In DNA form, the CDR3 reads TGTGCCAGCAGCTTAGGACAGGGGAACACCGGGGAGCTGTTTTTT. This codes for CASSLGQGNTGELFF.

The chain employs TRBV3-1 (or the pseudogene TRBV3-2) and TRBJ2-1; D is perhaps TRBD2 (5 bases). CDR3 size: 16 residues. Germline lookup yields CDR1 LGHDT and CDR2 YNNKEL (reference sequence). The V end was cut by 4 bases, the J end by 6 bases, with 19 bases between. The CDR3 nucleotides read TGTGCCAGCAGCCCCTCGACCAGAGGGATTGGCAATGAGCAGTTCTTC. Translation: CASSPSTRGIGNEQFF.

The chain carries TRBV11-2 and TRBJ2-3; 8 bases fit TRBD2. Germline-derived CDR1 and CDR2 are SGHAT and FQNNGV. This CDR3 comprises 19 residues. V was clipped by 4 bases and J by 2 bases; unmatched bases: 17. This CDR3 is CASSYSGGEPILHTDTQYF. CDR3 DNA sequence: TGTGCCAGCAGCTACTCCGGGGGGGAGCCAATTCTGCACACAGATACGCAGTATTTT. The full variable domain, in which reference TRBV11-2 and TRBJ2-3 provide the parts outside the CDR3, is EAGVAQSPRYKIIEKRQSVAFWCNPISGHATLYWYQQILGQGPKLLIQFQNNGVVDDSQLPKDRFSAERLKGVDSTLKIQPAKLEDSAVYLCASSYSGGEPILHTDTQYFGPGTRLTVL.

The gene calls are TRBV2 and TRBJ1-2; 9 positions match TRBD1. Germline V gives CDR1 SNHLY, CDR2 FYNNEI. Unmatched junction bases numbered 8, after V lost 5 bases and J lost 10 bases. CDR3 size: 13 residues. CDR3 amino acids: CASSRDTGGNYTF. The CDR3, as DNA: TGTGCCAGCAGTCGAGATACAGGGGGCAACTACACCTTC.

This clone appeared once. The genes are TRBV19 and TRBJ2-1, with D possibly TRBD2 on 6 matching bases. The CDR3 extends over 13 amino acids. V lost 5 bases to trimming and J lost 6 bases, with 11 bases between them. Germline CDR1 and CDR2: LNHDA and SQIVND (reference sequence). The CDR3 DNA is TGTGCCAGTAGTGTGAGGGGAGGCAATGAGCAGTTCTTC. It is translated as CASSVRGGNEQFF. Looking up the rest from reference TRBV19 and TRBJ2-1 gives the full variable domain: DGGITQSPKYLFRKEGQNVTLSCEQNLNHDAMYWYRQDPGQGLRLIYYSQIVNDFQKGDIAEGYSVSREKKESFPLTVTSAQKNPTAFYLCASSVRGGNEQFFGPGTRLTVL.

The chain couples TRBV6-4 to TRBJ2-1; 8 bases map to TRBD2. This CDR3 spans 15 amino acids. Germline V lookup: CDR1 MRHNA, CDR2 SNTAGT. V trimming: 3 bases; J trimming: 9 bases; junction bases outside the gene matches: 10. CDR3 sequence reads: CASSDGTSGFGEQFF. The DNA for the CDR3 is TGTGCCAGCAGTGATGGGACTAGTGGGTTTGGTGAGCAGTTCTTC.

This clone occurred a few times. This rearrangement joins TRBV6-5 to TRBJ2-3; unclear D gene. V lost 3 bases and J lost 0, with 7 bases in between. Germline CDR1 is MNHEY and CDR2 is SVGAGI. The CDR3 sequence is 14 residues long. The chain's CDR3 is CASSYVSSTDTQYF. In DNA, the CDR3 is TGTGCCAGCAGTTATGTCTCTAGCACAGATACGCAGTATTTT.

In DNA form, the CDR3 reads TGTGCCAGCATCCCAGGCGGGGGGACAGTAAACACCGGGGAGCTGTTTTTT. As protein: CASIPGGGTVNTGELFF. The chain carries TRBV27 and TRBJ2-2; D is possibly TRBD2 (8 bases). V was trimmed by 7 bases and J by 2 bases, leaving 20 bases between them. The CDR3 runs to 17 residues. Looked up from germline, CDR1 is MNHEY and CDR2 is SMNVEV (reference sequence).

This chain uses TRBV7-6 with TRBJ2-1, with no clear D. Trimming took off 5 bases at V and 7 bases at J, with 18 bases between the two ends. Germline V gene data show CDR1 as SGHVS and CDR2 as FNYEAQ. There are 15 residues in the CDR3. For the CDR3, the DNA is TGTGCCAGCAGCCAAACTACCTCCCCCCGGAATGAGCAGTTCTTC. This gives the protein CASSQTTSPRNEQFF.